These T cell receptor beta chains were read from a single sample in a study of blood T cell repertoires in COVID-19. Some clones are missing from TCRdb's copy, which holds only in-frame ones; the method was immunoSEQ multiplex PCR. Of about 25,000 clones listed, around nine tenths are singletons. What was sequenced was peripheral blood. The receptors were sampled from a human donor with active COVID-19. The donor label of this sample is uncertain. CDR3s include the opening cysteine and the closing phenylalanine or tryptophan.

J gene: TRBJ2-1; V gene: TRBV5-4; CDR3 protein: CASSMRDGLVEQFF
J gene: TRBJ1-4; V gene: TRBV27; CDR3 protein: CASSSAGLNEKLFF
J gene: TRBJ2-2; V gene: TRBV6-2/TRBV6-3; CDR3 protein: CASSRPKQPGELFF
J gene: TRBJ2-1; V gene: TRBV28; CDR3 protein: CASSFWRENYNEQFF
J gene: TRBJ2-1; V gene: TRBV6-6; CDR3 protein: CASSYQGQIDEQFF
J gene: TRBJ2-3; V gene: TRBV14; CDR3 protein: CASSLSVSTDTQYF
J gene: TRBJ1-6; V gene: TRBV5-1; CDR3 protein: CASSREGQGSNSPLHF
J gene: TRBJ2-1; V gene: TRBV28; CDR3 protein: CASSSGTRVLNEQFF
J gene: TRBJ2-7; V gene: TRBV7-9; CDR3 protein: CASSFGQYEQYF
J gene: TRBJ2-7; V gene: TRBV27; CDR3 protein: CASSSRQQREQYF
J gene: TRBJ2-3; V gene: TRBV5-5; CDR3 protein: CASSPPASSRYTDTQYF
J gene: TRBJ2-7; V gene: TRBV7-9; CDR3 protein: CASSPGNTYEQYF
J gene: TRBJ1-1; V gene: TRBV30; CDR3 protein: CAWRRTLTGGTMNTEAFF
J gene: TRBJ1-1; V gene: TRBV11-2; CDR3 protein: CASSSQLQGTEAFF
J gene: TRBJ1-4; V gene: TRBV19; CDR3 protein: CASSIGGVNEKLFF
J gene: TRBJ2-7; V gene: TRBV19; CDR3 protein: CASSPGEYGDEQYF
J gene: TRBJ2-5; V gene: TRBV5-1; CDR3 protein: CASSLGPSGTLQETQYF
J gene: TRBJ2-7; V gene: TRBV28; CDR3 protein: CASSPRQISYEQYF
J gene: TRBJ2-3; V gene: TRBV4-3; CDR3 protein: CASSQDARVTDTQYF
J gene: TRBJ2-7; V gene: TRBV10-3; CDR3 protein: CAISQGPSSYEQYF
J gene: TRBJ2-7; V gene: TRBV4-1; CDR3 protein: CASSKGTGQSYEQYF
J gene: TRBJ2-1; V gene: TRBV7-9; CDR3 protein: CASSLLRSSGNNEQFF
J gene: TRBJ1-2; V gene: TRBV20-1; CDR3 protein: CSAMTDGYTF
J gene: TRBJ1-4; V gene: TRBV14; CDR3 protein: CASSQRGIDEKLFF
J gene: TRBJ2-1; V gene: TRBV3-1/TRBV3-2; CDR3 protein: CASSQSGRSYNEQFF
J gene: TRBJ1-3; V gene: TRBV30; CDR3 protein: CAWSPPGDTIYF
J gene: TRBJ2-3; V gene: TRBV15; CDR3 protein: CATSREASGRPDTQYF
J gene: TRBJ1-6; V gene: TRBV5-1; CDR3 protein: CASSRVGGNSPLHF
J gene: TRBJ1-6; V gene: TRBV7-2; CDR3 protein: CASSLETGVLNSPLHF
J gene: TRBJ2-5; V gene: TRBV18; CDR3 protein: CASSPQNGFGTSGEETQYF
J gene: TRBJ1-1; V gene: TRBV7-8; CDR3 protein: CASSDGTSTEAFF
J gene: TRBJ1-2; V gene: TRBV6-5; CDR3 protein: CASSYGQGLGGYTF
J gene: TRBJ2-1; V gene: TRBV29-1; CDR3 protein: CSVSLGYRNEQFF
J gene: TRBJ2-2; V gene: TRBV19; CDR3 protein: CASLQRGIRDTGELFF
J gene: TRBJ1-2; V gene: TRBV11-2; CDR3 protein: CASTPDPGTGYPF
J gene: TRBJ2-1; V gene: TRBV7-6; CDR3 protein: CASSYRGYNEQFF
J gene: TRBJ2-1; V gene: TRBV21-1; CDR3 protein: CASSKENCGDGGEAFGNEQFF
J gene: TRBJ2-5; V gene: TRBV9; CDR3 protein: CASSASGRAQGETQYF
J gene: TRBJ2-3; V gene: TRBV27; CDR3 protein: CASSKRLGGDTQYF
J gene: TRBJ2-1; V gene: TRBV14; CDR3 protein: CASSQGLAVDEQFF
J gene: TRBJ1-3; V gene: TRBV7-9; CDR3 protein: CASSKQGASGNTIYF
J gene: TRBJ2-3; V gene: TRBV5-5; CDR3 protein: CASSLPSGGTDTQYF
J gene: TRBJ1-5; V gene: TRBV19; CDR3 protein: CATRTGGKRSNQPQHF
J gene: TRBJ2-7; V gene: TRBV19; CDR3 protein: CASSIDPTAAYEQYF
J gene: TRBJ2-2; V gene: TRBV4-3; CDR3 protein: CASSQDTRARELFF
J gene: TRBJ1-1; V gene: TRBV7-8; CDR3 protein: CASSLSGQGMNTEAFF
J gene: TRBJ2-5; V gene: TRBV6-5; CDR3 protein: CASSRGYQETQYF
J gene: TRBJ2-3; V gene: TRBV19; CDR3 protein: CATKRAYRGLVGVTDTQYF
J gene: TRBJ2-7; V gene: TRBV9; CDR3 protein: CASSVGPGGEQYF
J gene: TRBJ1-1; V gene: TRBV28; CDR3 protein: CASRFQGSTEAFF
J gene: TRBJ2-3; V gene: TRBV12-5; CDR3 protein: CASGLNILAGGEAQYF
J gene: TRBJ2-6; V gene: TRBV19; CDR3 protein: CASSIRGPGANVLTF
J gene: TRBJ2-1; V gene: TRBV29-1; CDR3 protein: CSVEGTTGSNEQFF